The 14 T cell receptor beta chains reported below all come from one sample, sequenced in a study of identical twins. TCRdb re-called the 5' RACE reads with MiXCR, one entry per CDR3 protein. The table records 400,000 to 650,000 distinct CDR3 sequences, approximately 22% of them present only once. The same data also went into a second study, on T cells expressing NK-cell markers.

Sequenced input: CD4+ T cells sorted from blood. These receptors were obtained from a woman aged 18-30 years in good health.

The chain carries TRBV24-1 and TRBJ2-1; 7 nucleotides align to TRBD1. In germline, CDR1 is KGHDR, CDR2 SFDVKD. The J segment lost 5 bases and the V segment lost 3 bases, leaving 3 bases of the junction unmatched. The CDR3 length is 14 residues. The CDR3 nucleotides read TGTGCCACCAGTGATGCCGACAGGGACAATGAGCAGTTCTTC. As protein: CATSDADRDNEQFF.

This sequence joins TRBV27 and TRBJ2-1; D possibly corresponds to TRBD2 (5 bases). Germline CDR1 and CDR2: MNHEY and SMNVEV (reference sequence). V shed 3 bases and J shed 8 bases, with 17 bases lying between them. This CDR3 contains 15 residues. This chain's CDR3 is CASSLGLAPQHEQFF. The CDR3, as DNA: TGTGCCAGCAGTTTGGGCCTAGCCCCCCAGCATGAGCAGTTCTTC.

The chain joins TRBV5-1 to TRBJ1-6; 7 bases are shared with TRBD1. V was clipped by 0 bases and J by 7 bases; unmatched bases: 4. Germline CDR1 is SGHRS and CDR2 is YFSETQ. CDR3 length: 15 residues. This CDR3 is CASSLDRGRNSPLHF. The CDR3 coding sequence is TGCGCCAGCAGCTTGGACAGGGGTCGAAATTCACCCCTCCACTTT.

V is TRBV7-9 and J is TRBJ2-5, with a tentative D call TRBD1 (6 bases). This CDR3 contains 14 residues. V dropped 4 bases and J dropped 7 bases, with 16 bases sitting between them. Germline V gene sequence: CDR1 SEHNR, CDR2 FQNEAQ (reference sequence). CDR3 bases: TGTGCCAGCAGCTCCTCAGGGGCTGAAGGGACCCAGTACTTC. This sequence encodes CASSSSGAEGTQYF.

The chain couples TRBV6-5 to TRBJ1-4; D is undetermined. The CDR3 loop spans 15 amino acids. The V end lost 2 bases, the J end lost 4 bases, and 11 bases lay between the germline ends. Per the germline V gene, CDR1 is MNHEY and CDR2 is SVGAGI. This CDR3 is CASSYTVDRNEKLFF. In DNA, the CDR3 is TGTGCCAGCAGTTACACTGTAGACCGTAATGAAAAACTGTTTTTT.

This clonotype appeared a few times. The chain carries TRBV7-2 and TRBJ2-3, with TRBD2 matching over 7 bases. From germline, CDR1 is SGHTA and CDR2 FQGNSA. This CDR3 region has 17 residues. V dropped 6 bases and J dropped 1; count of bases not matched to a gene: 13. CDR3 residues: CASSLRSAGAGTDTQYF. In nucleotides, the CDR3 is TGTGCCAGCAGTCTAAGGTCGGCGGGAGCGGGCACAGATACGCAGTATTTT. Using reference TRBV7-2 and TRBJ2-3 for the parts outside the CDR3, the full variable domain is GAGVSQSPSNKVTEKGKDVELRCDPISGHTALYWYRQSLGQGLEFLIYFQGNSAPDKSGLPSDRFSAERTGGSVSTLTIQRTQQEDSAVYLCASSLRSAGAGTDTQYFGPGTRLTVL.

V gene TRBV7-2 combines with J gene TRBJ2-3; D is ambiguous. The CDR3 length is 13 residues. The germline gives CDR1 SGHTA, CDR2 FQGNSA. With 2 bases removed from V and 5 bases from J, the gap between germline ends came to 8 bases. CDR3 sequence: CASSLFWQDTQYF. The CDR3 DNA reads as TGTGCCAGCAGCTTATTCTGGCAAGATACGCAGTATTTT.

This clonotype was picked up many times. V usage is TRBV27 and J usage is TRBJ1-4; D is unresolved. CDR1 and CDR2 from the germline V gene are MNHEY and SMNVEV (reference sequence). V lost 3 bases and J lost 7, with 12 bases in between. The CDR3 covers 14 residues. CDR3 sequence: CASSFGGLGEKLFF. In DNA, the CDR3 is TGTGCCAGCAGTTTTGGCGGGTTGGGTGAAAAACTGTTTTTT.

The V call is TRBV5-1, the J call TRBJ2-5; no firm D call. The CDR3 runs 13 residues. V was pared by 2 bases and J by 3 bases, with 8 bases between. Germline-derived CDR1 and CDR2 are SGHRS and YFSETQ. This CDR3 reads CASSFGPKETQYF. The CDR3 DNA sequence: TGCGCCAGCAGCTTCGGGCCCAAAGAGACCCAGTACTTC. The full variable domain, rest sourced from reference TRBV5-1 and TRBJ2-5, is KAGVTQTPRYLIKTRGQQVTLSCSPISGHRSVSWYQQTPGQGLQFLFEYFSETQRNKGNFPGRFSGRQFSNSRSEMNVSTLELGDSALYLCASSFGPKETQYFGPGTRLLVL.

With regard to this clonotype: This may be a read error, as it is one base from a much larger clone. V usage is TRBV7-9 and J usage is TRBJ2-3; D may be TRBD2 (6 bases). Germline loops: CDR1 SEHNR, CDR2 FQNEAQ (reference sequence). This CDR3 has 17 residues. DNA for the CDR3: TGTGCCAGCAGCTTAGAATTGGTGGACTACCGCACATATACGCAGTATTTT. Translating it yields CASSLELVDYRTYTQYF.

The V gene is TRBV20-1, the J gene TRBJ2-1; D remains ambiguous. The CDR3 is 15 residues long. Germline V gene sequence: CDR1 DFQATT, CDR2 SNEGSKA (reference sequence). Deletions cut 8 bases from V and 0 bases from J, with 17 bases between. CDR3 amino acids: CSHRRLRSSYNEQFF. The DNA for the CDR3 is TGCAGTCATAGGCGGTTACGGAGCTCCTACAATGAGCAGTTCTTC.

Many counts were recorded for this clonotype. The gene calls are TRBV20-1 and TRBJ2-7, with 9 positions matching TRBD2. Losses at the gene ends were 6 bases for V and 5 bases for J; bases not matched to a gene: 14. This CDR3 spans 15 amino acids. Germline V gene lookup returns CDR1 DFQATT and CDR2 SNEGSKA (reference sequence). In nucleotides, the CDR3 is TGCAGTGCCGGTAGCGGGAGAGGGTCCCTCGACGAGCAGTACTTC. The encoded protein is CSAGSGRGSLDEQYF.

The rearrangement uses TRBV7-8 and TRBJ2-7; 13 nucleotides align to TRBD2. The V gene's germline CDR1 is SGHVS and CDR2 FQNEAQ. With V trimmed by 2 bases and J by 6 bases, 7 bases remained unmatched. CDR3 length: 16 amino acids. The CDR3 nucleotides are TGTGCCAGCAGCTTATGGACTAGCGGGAGTCTCGGCGAGCAGTACTTC. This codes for CASSLWTSGSLGEQYF. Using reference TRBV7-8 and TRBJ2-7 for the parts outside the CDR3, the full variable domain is GAGVSQSPRYKVAKRGQDVALRCDPISGHVSLFWYQQALGQGPEFLTYFQNEAQLDKSGLPSDRFFAERPEGSVSTLKIQRTQQEDSAVYLCASSLWTSGSLGEQYFGPGTRLTVT.

The CDR3 sequence is CASSQDRAVGREQYF. For the CDR3, the DNA is TGCGCCAGCAGCCAAGATAGGGCAGTCGGGCGGGAGCAGTACTTC. The chain uses TRBV4-3 and TRBJ2-7; D is ambiguous. The CDR3 sequence is 15 residues long. The V gene's germline CDR1 is LGHNA and CDR2 YSLEER. V dropped 0 bases and J dropped 7 bases, with 16 bases sitting between them.